Listed here are 18 T cell receptor beta chains from one sample, sequenced in a study of regulatory T cells in long-lasting Graves disease. As for time point: persistent/refractory GD, antithyroid drugs over 5 years with positive TRAb. The authors made the TCR library using RNA they extracted from PBMCs. The TCR beta library used iRepertoire HTBI primers with Arm-PCR amplification of CDR3. One entry per CDR3 protein results from TCRdb running MiXCR on the multiplex PCR reads. The sample records about 290,000 distinct CDR3 sequences, approximately 20% being singletons. Sample: peripheral blood mononuclear cells (PBMCs), taken when the disease was refractory, from a patient treated with antithyroid drugs. The receptors derive from a female donor with Graves disease.

This clonotype was seen many times. The chain joins TRBV6-2 or TRBV6-3 to TRBJ2-7, with a possible D match to TRBD1 (6 bases). Trimming pared 6 bases from V and 3 bases from J, leaving 18 bases between. Looked up from germline, CDR1 is MNHEY and CDR2 is SVGEGT. This CDR3 comprises 15 residues. The CDR3 coding sequence is TGTGCCAGCAGAACGATGGTCCCAGGGGACTACGAGCAGTACTTC. It codes for CASRTMVPGDYEQYF.

This clonotype was seen only a few times. The chain links TRBV14 to TRBJ2-5; possibly TRBD1 or TRBD2 for D (5 bases each). Germline V gene data show CDR1 as SGHDN and CDR2 as FVKESK. The V and J ends lost 1 base and 4 bases respectively, with 13 bases between them. There are 15 residues in the CDR3. In nucleotides, the CDR3 is TGTGCCAGCAGCCAAGGAGGATTCGGGACAGAGACCCAGTACTTC. Its protein is CASSQGGFGTETQYF.

This sequence joins TRBV10-3 and TRBJ1-1, with D unresolved. The V gene lost 7 bases and the J gene lost 1 base, with 10 bases spanning the gap. The CDR3 is 13 residues long. The germline V gene encodes CDR1 ENHRY and CDR2 SYGVKD. The CDR3 reads CAITRGPNTEAFF. Written as DNA, the CDR3 is TGTGCCATCACCCGAGGACCGAACACTGAAGCTTTCTTT.

The sample holds a few counts of this clonotype. This chain connects TRBV28 to TRBJ1-1; D is undetermined. The CDR3 spans 13 residues. Germline CDR1 is MDHEN and CDR2 is SYDVKM. The germline V and J ends were trimmed by 5 bases and 5 bases, with 12 bases remaining between them. In nucleotides, the CDR3 is TGTGCCAGCAGTGTGCCGACCAGGACTGAAGCTTTCTTT. It encodes CASSVPTRTEAFF.

This clonotype showed up many times. The V and J genes are TRBV7-2 and TRBJ1-4, with D tentatively TRBD1 (5 bases). The CDR3 length is 16 residues. Trimming left V 5 bases short and J 7 bases short, with 20 bases between. Germline loops: CDR1 SGHTA, CDR2 FQGNSA. In DNA form, the CDR3 reads TGTGCCAGCAGCGACAGAGGTCCATCGAGAGGTGAAAAACTGTTTTTT. It translates to CASSDRGPSRGEKLFF.

The sample holds many counts of this clonotype. The chain couples TRBV10-3 to TRBJ1-5; D gene uncertain. The CDR3 extends over 15 amino acids. V lost 3 bases and J lost 1, with 10 bases in between. The V gene's germline CDR1 is ENHRY and CDR2 SYGVKD. The chain's CDR3 is CAISDLPGSNQPQHF. CDR3 coding DNA: TGTGCCATCAGTGACCTCCCCGGCAGCAATCAGCCCCAGCATTTT.

This clonotype was seen repeatedly, ten times or more. The rearrangement uses TRBV6-5 and TRBJ2-7; 7 nucleotides match TRBD2. The germline CDR1 and CDR2 sequences are MNHEY and SVGAGI. J gave up 1 base and V 1 base, and 4 bases lay outside the gene matches. The CDR3 consists of 15 residues. The CDR3 reads CASSYLAGESYEQYF. CDR3 nucleotide sequence: TGTGCCAGCAGTTACTTGGCGGGAGAGTCCTACGAGCAGTACTTC.

This clonotype was seen at least ten times. This chain uses TRBV28 with TRBJ2-4; TRBD1 or TRBD2 may be the D gene (6 bases each). Looked up from germline, CDR1 is MDHEN and CDR2 is SYDVKM. This CDR3 comprises 15 residues. The V end lost 6 bases, the J end lost 7 bases, and 19 bases lay between the germline ends. The CDR3 protein is CASSETGVGGNIQYF. The CDR3 region has the DNA TGTGCCAGCAGCGAAACGGGGGTAGGGGGGAACATTCAGTACTTC. Supplemented by reference TRBV28 and TRBJ2-4, the full variable domain reads DVKVTQSSRYLVKRTGEKVFLECVQDMDHENMFWYRQDPGLGLRLIYFSYDVKMKEKGDIPEGYSVSREKKERFSLILESASTNQTSMYLCASSETGVGGNIQYFGAGTRLSVL.

This clonotype was seen many times. The gene calls are TRBV28 and TRBJ2-5, with D perhaps TRBD1 (6 bases). V dropped 6 bases and J dropped 1 base, with 27 bases sitting between them. This CDR3 is built from 19 residues. The germline gives CDR1 MDHEN, CDR2 SYDVKM. The CDR3 sequence is CASRPTTGPRIGLQETQYF. CDR3 nucleotide sequence: TGTGCCAGCAGACCAACTACAGGGCCCCGCATCGGGCTCCAAGAGACCCAGTACTTC.

This clonotype was observed a handful of times. Likely a read error: the CDR3 ends without its conserved phenylalanine or tryptophan. The chain uses TRBV11-2 and TRBJ2-7; D tentatively reads TRBD1 or TRBD2 (5 bases each). The CDR3 is 13 amino acids. With 4 bases removed from V and 2 bases from J, the gap between germline ends came to 9 bases. The germline V gene encodes CDR1 SGHAT and CDR2 FQNNGV. Here the CDR3 reads CASSSGPPYEQYS. CDR3 in DNA: TGTGCCAGCAGCTCGGGACCGCCCTACGAGCAGTACTCC.

This clonotype was counted only a few times. This chain links TRBV6-1 with TRBJ2-2; possible D gene TRBD2, 5 bases. CDR3 length equals 14 residues. Germline CDR1 MNHNS, CDR2 SASEGT. The V and J ends lost 6 bases and 4 bases respectively, with 12 bases between them. The CDR3, as DNA: TGTGCCAGCAGGACGGGATCCCCCACCGGGGAGCTGTTTTTT. The encoded protein is CASRTGSPTGELFF.

Points on this clonotype: A much larger clonotype is one base distant, so this may be a read error. The chain employs TRBV12-3 or TRBV12-4 and TRBJ2-7; possible D gene TRBD2, 6 bases. CDR3 length: 16 amino acids. The CDR3 loop is CASSSTARQGGGERYF. CDR3 DNA sequence: TGTGCCAGCAGTTCCACGGCCCGGCAGGGTGGCGGGGAGCGGTACTTC.

This clonotype came up many times. The J gene is TRBJ1-5, the V gene TRBV30; 8 bases match TRBD1. With V trimmed by 2 bases and J by 2 bases, 5 bases remained unmatched. The CDR3 contains 15 residues. Germline V gives CDR1 GTSNPN, CDR2 SVGIG (reference sequence). This CDR3 is CAWSLDRGGNQPQHF. The CDR3 DNA reads TGTGCCTGGAGTCTTGACAGGGGCGGCAATCAGCCCCAGCATTTT. Based on the CDR3 plus reference TRBV30 and TRBJ1-5, the full variable domain is SQTIHQWPATLVQPVGSPLSLECTVEGTSNPNLYWYRQAAGRGLQLLFYSVGIGQISSEVPQNLSASRPQDRQFILSSKKLLLSDSGFYLCAWSLDRGGNQPQHFGDGTRLSIL.

As for this clonotype: Just one base apart from a much larger clone, this may be a read error. The rearrangement uses TRBV6-1 and TRBJ1-1; the D is unclear. V was clipped by 6 bases and J by 1 base, with 0 bases between them. The CDR3 consists of 10 residues. Germline V gene sequence: CDR1 MNHNS, CDR2 SASEGT. The CDR3 reads CASRNTEAFF. DNA for the CDR3: TGTGCCAGCAGGAACACTGAAGCTTTCTTT.

This clonotype was observed at least ten times. The V and J genes are TRBV27 and TRBJ1-5; D gene uncertain. V lost 3 bases and J 6 bases, leaving 3 bases between the germline ends. Germline V CDR1 and CDR2: MNHEY, SMNVEV (reference sequence). The CDR3 consists of 11 residues. CDR3: CASSLCQPQHF. The CDR3 coding sequence is TGTGCCAGCAGTTTGTGTCAGCCCCAGCATTTT.

This clonotype was seen more than once but under ten times. The chain has TRBV20-1 and TRBJ1-5, with D possibly matching TRBD1 (6 bases). The V gene lost 1 base and the J gene lost 5 bases, with 9 bases spanning the gap. Germline loops: CDR1 DFQATT, CDR2 SNEGSKA (reference sequence). The CDR3 is 13 amino acids. CDR3 sequence: CSARGAGDQPQHF. CDR3 sequence (DNA): TGCAGTGCTAGAGGAGCAGGGGATCAGCCCCAGCATTTT.

This clonotype was detected only a few times. The chain has TRBV18 and TRBJ1-1; D may be TRBD1 (5 bases). Germline V gene sequence: CDR1 KGHSH, CDR2 LQKENI. CDR3 length: 13 residues. Trimming pared 9 bases from V and 5 bases from J, leaving 16 bases between. The CDR3 DNA reads as TGTGCCAGTTTACTGGGGGAGAGTACTGAAGCTTTCTTT. Amino acid sequence: CASLLGESTEAFF.

In this sample, this clonotype turned up a few times. The J gene is TRBJ2-7, the V gene TRBV7-9, with 8 bases matching TRBD2. Germline V gives CDR1 SEHNR, CDR2 FQNEAQ (reference sequence). CDR3 length: 16 amino acids. V lost 0 bases, J lost 1 base, and 5 bases stayed unmatched. CDR3 sequence: CASSLALGLGSYEQYF. CDR3 DNA: TGTGCCAGCAGCTTAGCGCTGGGACTAGGATCCTACGAGCAGTACTTC.